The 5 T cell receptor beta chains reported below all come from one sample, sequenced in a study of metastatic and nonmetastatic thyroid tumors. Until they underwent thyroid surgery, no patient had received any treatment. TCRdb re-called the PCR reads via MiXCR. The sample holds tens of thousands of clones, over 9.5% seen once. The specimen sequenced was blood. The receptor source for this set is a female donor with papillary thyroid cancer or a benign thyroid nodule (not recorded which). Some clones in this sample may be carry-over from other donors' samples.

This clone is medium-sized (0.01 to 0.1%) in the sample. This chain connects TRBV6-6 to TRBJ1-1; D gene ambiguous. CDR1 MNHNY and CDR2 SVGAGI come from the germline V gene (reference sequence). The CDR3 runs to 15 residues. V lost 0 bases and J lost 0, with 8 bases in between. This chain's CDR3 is CASSYSNSMNTEAFF. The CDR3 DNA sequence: TGTGCCAGCAGTTACTCGAACTCCATGAACACTGAAGCTTTCTTT.

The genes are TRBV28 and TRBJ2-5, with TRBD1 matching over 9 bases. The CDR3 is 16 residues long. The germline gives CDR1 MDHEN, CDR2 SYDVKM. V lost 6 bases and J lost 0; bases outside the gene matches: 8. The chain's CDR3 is CASSPDRGENQETQYF. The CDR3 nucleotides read TGTGCCAGCAGCCCGGACAGGGGCGAAAACCAAGAGACCCAGTACTTC.

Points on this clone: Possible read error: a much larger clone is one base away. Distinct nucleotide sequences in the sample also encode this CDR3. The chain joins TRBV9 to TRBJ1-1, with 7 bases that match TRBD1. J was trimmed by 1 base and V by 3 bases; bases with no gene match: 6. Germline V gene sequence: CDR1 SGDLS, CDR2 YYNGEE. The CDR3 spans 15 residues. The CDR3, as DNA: TGTGCCAGCAGCGCATACAGGGGCACGAACACTGAAGCTTTCTTT. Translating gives CASSAYRGTNTEAFF.

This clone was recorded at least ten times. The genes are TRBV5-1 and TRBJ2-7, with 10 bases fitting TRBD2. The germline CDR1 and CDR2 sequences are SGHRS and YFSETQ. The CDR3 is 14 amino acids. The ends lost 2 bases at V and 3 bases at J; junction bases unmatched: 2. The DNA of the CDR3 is TGCGCCAGCAGCTTTAGCGGGGGGATCTACGAGCAGTACTTC. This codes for CASSFSGGIYEQYF.

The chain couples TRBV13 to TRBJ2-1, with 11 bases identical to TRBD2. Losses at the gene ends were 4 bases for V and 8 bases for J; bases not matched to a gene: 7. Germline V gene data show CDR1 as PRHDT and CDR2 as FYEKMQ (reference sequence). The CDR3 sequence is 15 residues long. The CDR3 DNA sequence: TGTGCCAGCAGCTCTCGACTAGCGGGGATCTATGAGCAGTTCTTC. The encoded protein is CASSSRLAGIYEQFF. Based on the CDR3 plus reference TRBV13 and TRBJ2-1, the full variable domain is AAGVIQSPRHLIKEKRETATLKCYPIPRHDTVYWYQQGPGQDPQFLISFYEKMQSDKGSIPDRFSAQQFSDYHSELNMSSLELGDSALYFCASSSRLAGIYEQFFGPGTRLTVL.